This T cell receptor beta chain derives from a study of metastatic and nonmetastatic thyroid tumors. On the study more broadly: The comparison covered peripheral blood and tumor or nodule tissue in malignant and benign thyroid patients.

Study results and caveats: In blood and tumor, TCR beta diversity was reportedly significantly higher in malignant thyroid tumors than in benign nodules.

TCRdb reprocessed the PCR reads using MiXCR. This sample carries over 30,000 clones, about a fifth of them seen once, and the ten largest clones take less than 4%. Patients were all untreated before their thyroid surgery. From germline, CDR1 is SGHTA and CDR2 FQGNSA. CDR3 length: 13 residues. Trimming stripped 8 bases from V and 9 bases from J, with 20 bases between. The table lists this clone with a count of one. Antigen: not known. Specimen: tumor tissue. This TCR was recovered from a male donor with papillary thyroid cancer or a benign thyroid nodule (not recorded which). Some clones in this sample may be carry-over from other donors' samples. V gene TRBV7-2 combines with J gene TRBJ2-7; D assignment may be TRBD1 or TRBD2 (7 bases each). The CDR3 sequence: CASDDREGIWQYF. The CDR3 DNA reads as TGTGCCAGCGATGACAGGGAGGGTATTTGGCAGTACTTC.